The clone carrying this T cell receptor (beta chain) was observed a handful of times. The sample originates from a study of cytomegalovirus exposure and HLA in healthy donors. The PCR used 60 Vbeta and 13 Jbeta primers. Clones were sequenced by immunoSEQ multiplex PCR, and TCRdb holds only the in-frame ones, with some missing. Among roughly 100,000 clones, just under 80% were seen once, and the ten largest hold 1.3%. The V end was cut by 3 bases, the J end by 12 bases, with 18 bases between. Germline V gene data show CDR1 as WNHNN and CDR2 as SYGVQD (reference sequence). The CDR3 length is 14 residues.

The sequenced sample consisted of PBMCs. This chain uses TRBV10-1 with TRBJ2-1; D possibly corresponds to TRBD1 (5 bases). The TCR comes from a young man in good health and CMV-seronegative. The CDR3 coding sequence is TGCGCCAGCAGTGAATCTTTAGCTCCCCAGGGGCAGTTCTTC. Encoded protein: CASSESLAPQGQFF.